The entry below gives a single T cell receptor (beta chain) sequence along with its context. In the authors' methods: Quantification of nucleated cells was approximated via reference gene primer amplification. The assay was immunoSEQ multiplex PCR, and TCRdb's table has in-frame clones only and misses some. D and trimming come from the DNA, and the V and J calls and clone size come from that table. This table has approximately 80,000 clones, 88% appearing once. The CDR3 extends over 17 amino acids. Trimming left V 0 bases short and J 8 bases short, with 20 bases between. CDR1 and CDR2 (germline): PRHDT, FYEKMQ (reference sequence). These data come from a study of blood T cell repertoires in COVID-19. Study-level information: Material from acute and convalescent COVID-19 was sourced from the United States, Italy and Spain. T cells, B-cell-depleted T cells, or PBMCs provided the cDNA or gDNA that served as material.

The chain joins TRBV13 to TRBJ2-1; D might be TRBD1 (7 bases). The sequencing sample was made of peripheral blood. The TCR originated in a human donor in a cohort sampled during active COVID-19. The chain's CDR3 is CASSLGLSGGSTDEQFF. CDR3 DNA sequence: TGTGCCAGCAGCTTAGGCCTGTCAGGGGGGAGTACGGATGAGCAGTTCTTC. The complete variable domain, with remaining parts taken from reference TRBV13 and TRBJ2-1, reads AAGVIQSPRHLIKEKRETATLKCYPIPRHDTVYWYQQGPGQDPQFLISFYEKMQSDKGSIPDRFSAQQFSDYHSELNMSSLELGDSALYFCASSLGLSGGSTDEQFFGPGTRLTVL.